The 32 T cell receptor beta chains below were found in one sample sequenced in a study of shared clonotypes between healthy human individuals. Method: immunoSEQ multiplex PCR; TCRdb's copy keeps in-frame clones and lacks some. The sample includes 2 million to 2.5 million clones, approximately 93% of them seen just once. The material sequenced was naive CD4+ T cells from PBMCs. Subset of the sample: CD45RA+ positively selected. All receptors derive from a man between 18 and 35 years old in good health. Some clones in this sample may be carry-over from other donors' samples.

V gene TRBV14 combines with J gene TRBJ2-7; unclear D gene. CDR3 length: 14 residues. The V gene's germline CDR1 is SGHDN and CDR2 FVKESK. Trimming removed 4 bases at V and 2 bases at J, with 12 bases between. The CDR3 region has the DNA TGTGCCAGCAGCCGAAGGGCGCCGACCTACGAGCAGTACTTC. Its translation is CASSRRAPTYEQYF.

In DNA form, the CDR3 reads TGTGCCAGCAGTTACATTGGGGGACCCCTAGAGACCCAGTACTTC. Amino acid sequence: CASSYIGGPLETQYF. The chain combines TRBV6-5 with TRBJ2-5, with D possibly called TRBD1 or TRBD2 (5 bases each). The length of the CDR3 is 15 residues. V was pared by 2 bases and J by 4 bases, with 14 bases between. Per germline, CDR1 MNHEY and CDR2 SVGAGI.

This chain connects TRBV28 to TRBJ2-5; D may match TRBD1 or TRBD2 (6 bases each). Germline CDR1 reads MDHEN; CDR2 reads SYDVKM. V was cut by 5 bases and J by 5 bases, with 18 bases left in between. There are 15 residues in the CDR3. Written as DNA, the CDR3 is TGTGCCAGCAGTCCGACTAGGGGGGTCGGGGAGACCCAGTACTTC. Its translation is CASSPTRGVGETQYF.

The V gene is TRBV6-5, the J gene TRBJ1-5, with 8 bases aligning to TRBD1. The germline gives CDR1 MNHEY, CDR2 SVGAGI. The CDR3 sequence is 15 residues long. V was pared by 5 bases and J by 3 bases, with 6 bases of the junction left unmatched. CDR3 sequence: CASSPVTGVNQPQHF. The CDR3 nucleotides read TGTGCCAGCAGTCCTGTGACAGGGGTCAATCAGCCCCAGCATTTT.

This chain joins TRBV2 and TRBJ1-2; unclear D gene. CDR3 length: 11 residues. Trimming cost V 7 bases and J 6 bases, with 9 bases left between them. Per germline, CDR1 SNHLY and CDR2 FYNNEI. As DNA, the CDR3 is TGTGCCAGCACCCAAGCCCATGGCTACACCTTC. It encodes CASTQAHGYTF.

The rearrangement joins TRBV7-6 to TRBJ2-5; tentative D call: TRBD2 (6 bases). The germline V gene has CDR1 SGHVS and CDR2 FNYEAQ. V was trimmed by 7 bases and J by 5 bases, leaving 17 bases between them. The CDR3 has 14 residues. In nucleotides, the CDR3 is TGTGCCAGCACCTACGGAAGGGGAGGCGAGACCCAGTACTTC. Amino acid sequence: CASTYGRGGETQYF.

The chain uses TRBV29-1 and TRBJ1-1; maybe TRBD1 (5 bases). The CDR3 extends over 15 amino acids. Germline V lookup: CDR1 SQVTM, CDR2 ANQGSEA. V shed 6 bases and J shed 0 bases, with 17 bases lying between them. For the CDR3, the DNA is TGCAGCGTCACCCGGGACCCGACCTTGAACACTGAAGCTTTCTTT. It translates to CSVTRDPTLNTEAFF.

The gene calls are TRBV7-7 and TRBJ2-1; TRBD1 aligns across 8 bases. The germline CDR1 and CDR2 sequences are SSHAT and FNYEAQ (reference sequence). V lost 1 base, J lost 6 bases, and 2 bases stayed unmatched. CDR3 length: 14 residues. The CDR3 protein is CASSLGGTGNEQFF. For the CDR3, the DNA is TGTGCCAGCAGCTTAGGTGGGACAGGCAATGAGCAGTTCTTC.

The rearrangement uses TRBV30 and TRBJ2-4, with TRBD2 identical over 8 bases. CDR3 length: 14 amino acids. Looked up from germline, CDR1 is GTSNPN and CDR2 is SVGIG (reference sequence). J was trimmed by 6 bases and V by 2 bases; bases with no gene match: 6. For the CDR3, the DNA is TGTGCCTGGAGTAACGGGAGGGCCGGAAACATTCAGTACTTC. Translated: CAWSNGRAGNIQYF.

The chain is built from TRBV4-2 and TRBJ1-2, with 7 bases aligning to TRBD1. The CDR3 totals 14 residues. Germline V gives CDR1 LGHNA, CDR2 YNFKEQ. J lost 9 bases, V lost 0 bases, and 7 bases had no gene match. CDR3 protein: CASSQDRQGNRYTF. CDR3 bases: TGTGCCAGCAGCCAAGATCGACAGGGTAATCGCTACACCTTC.

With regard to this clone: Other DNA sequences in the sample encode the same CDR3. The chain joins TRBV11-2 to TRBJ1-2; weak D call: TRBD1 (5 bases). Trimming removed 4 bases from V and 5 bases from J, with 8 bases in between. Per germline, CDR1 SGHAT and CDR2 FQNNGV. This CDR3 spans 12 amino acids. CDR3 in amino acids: CASSWDGYGYTF. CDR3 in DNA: TGTGCCAGCAGCTGGGACGGTTATGGCTACACCTTC.

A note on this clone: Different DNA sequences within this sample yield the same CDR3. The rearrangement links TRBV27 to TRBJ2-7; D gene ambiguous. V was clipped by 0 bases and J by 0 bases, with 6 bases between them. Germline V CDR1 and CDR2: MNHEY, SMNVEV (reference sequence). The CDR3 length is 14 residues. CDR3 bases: TGTGCCAGCAGTTTATCGGGAAGCTCCTACGAGCAGTACTTC. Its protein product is CASSLSGSSYEQYF.

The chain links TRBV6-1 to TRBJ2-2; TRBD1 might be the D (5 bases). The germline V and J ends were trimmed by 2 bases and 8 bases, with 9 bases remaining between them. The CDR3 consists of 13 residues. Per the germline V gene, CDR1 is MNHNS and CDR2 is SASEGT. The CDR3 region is CASSERGLGELFF. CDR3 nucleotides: TGTGCCAGCAGTGAAAGGGGTCTAGGGGAGCTGTTTTTT.

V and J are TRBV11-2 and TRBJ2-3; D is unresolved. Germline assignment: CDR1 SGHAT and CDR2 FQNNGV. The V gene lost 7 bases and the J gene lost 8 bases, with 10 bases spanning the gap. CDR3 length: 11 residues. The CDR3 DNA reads TGTGCCAGCACATTTAGTGGTACGCAGTATTTT. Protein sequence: CASTFSGTQYF.

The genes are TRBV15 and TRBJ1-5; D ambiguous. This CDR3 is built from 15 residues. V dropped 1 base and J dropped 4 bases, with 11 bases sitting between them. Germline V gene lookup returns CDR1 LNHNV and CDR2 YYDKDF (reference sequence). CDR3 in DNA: TGTGCCACCAGCAGAGTAGGAGGTCCAAATCAGCCCCAGCATTTT. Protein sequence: CATSRVGGPNQPQHF.

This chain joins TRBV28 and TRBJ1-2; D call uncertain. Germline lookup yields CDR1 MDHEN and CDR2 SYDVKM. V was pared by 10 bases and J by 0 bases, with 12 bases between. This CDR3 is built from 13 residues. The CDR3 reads CAIRRETNYGYTF. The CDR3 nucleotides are TGTGCCATCCGCCGGGAAACTAACTATGGCTACACCTTC.

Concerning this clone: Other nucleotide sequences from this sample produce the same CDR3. The CDR3 nucleotides are TGTGCCAGCAGCCCGAGAGGTCTCTACGAGCAGTACTTC. This translates into CASSPRGLYEQYF. V and J are TRBV9 and TRBJ2-7; no definite D call. Germline CDR1 SGDLS, CDR2 YYNGEE. The CDR3 spans 13 residues. Trimming stripped 4 bases from V and 3 bases from J, with 11 bases between.

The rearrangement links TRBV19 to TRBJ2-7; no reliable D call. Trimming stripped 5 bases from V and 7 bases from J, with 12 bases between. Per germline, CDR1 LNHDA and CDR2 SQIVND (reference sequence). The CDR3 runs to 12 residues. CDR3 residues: CASSPGLREQYF. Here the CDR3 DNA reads TGTGCCAGTAGTCCAGGATTGAGGGAGCAGTACTTC.

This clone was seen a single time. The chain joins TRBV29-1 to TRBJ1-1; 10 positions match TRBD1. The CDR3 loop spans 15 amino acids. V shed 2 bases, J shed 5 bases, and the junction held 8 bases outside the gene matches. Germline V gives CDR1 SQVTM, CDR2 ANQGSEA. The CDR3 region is CSVEPRTGGDTEAFF. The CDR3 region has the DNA TGCAGCGTTGAACCCCGGACAGGGGGAGATACTGAAGCTTTCTTT.

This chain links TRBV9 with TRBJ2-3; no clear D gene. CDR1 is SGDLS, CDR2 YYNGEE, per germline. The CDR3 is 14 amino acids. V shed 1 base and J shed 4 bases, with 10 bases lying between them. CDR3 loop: CASSVRSLSDTQYF. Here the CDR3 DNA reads TGTGCCAGCAGCGTAAGGTCTTTATCAGATACGCAGTATTTT.

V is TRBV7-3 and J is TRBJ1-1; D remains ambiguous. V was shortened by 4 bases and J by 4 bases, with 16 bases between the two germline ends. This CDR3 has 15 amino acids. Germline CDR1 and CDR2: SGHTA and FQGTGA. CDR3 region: CASSSEGFGTTEAFF. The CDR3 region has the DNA TGTGCCAGCAGCTCAGAAGGCTTTGGAACCACTGAAGCTTTCTTT.

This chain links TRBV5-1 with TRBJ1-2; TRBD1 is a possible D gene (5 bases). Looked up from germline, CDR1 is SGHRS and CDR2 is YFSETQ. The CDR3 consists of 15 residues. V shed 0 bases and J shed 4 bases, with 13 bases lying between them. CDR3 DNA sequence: TGCGCCAGCAGCTTGGTGCAGGGCCGAGTCTATGGCTACACCTTC. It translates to CASSLVQGRVYGYTF.

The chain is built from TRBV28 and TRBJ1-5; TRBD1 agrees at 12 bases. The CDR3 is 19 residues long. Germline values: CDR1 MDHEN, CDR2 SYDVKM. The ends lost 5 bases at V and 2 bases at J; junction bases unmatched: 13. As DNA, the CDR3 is TGTGCCAGCAGTCGCCAGGGACAGGGGGCGCGACCGGGCAATCAGCCCCAGCATTTT. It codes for CASSRQGQGARPGNQPQHF.

CDR3 residues: CASSVAAGGRGELFF. As DNA, the CDR3 is TGTGCCAGCAGCGTAGCAGCGGGAGGGCGCGGGGAGCTGTTTTTT. This chain joins TRBV9 and TRBJ2-2; TRBD2 matches at 10 bases. Per germline, CDR1 SGDLS and CDR2 YYNGEE. The junction had 3 bases not matched to a gene; V was cut back by 0 bases and J by 7 bases. This CDR3 spans 15 amino acids.

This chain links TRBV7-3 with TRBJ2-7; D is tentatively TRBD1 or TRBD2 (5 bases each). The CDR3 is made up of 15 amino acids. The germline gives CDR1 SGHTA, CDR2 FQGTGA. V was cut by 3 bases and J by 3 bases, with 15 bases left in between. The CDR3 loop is CASSFSGQGNYEQYF. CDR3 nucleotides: TGTGCCAGCAGCTTTTCGGGGCAGGGAAACTACGAGCAGTACTTC.

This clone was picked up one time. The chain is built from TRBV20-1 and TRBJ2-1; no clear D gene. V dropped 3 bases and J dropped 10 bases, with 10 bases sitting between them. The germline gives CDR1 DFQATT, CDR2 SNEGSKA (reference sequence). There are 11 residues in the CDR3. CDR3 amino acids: CSASDSQEQFF. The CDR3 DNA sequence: TGCAGTGCTAGCGATTCCCAGGAGCAGTTCTTC.

The CDR3 protein is CASSYWQGEGGYTF. The CDR3 DNA follows: TGTGCCAGCAGTTATTGGCAGGGGGAAGGCGGCTACACCTTC. The chain uses TRBV6-5 and TRBJ1-2; 7 bases fit TRBD1. Looked up from germline, CDR1 is MNHEY and CDR2 is SVGAGI. The CDR3 loop spans 14 amino acids. The V segment lost 3 bases and the J segment 8 bases; nucleotides outside the gene matches: 9.

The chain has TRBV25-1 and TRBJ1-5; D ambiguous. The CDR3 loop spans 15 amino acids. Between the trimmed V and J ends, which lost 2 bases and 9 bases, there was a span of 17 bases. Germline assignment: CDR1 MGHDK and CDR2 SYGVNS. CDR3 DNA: TGTGCCAGCAGTGAAGGTACCAGCCCCCTTGCGCCCCAGCATTTT. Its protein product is CASSEGTSPLAPQHF.

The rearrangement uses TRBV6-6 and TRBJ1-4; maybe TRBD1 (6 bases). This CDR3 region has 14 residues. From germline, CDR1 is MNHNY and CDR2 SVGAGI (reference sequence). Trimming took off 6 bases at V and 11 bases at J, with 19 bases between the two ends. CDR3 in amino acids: CASSHRQVREKLFF. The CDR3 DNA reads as TGTGCCAGCAGCCACCGACAGGTACGAGAGAAACTGTTTTTT.

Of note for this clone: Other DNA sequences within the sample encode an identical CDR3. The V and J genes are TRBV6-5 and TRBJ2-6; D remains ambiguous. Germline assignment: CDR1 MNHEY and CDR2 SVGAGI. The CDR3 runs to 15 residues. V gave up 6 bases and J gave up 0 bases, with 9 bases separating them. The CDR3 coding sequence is TGTGCCAGCAGGAGGCAGTACTCTGGGGCCAACGTCCTGACTTTC. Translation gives CASRRQYSGANVLTF.

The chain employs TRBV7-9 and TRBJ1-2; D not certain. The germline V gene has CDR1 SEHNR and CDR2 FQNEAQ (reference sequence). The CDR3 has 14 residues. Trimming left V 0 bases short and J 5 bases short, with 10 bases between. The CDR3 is CASSLAPTDYGYTF. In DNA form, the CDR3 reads TGTGCCAGCAGCTTAGCGCCAACAGATTATGGCTACACCTTC.

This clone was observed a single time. CDR3 sequence reads: CASSLSTPGGGWAEAFF. In nucleotides, the CDR3 is TGTGCCAGCAGCTTAAGCACCCCCGGCGGGGGATGGGCTGAAGCTTTCTTT. The chain uses TRBV11-2 and TRBJ1-1, with D possibly matching TRBD1 (5 bases). CDR1 and CDR2 from the germline V gene are SGHAT and FQNNGV. The V and J ends lost 2 bases and 6 bases respectively, with 22 bases between them. This CDR3 contains 17 residues.